This TCR beta chain was profiled in a study of cytomegalovirus exposure and HLA in healthy donors (dated by TCRdb to the late 2010s). Turning to the overall study: According to an earlier analysis of a few hundred of the donors, 150 million to 200 million T cells yielded some 120 million unique TCR beta sequences and approximately 300 Gb of sequence data. In the later analysis, no new phenotypic data were used to find candidate immune exposures; instead, reliance was placed on TCR beta sequences and their occurrence across donors. High-throughput TCR immunosequencing, statistical association of individual TCRs with disease status, and machine learning were combined to predict cytomegalovirus infection status. A handful of DR-DQ haplotypes were handled as single units for association and clustering because linkage in the cohort was strong. Alongside the repertoire data, information on donor age, sex, ethnicity and CMV serostatus was compiled. A later analysis re-analyzed previously published TCR beta repertoires from about 600 donors and added high-resolution HLA genotyping to study TCR occurrence patterns. All discovery cohort repertoires had been generated using a single sequencing platform. The study was designed to test whether signatures of past pathogen exposure could be identified by cataloging public T cell receptors. In a later genetic analysis, genome-wide SNP genotypes for about three fifths of the 666 donors were used, and that subset was treated as a discovery cohort. The genetic ancestry cluster associated with self-reported Caucasian donors included 81% of the roughly 380 genotyped donors. Approximately 330 gigabases of sequencing data and around 88 million unique TCR sequences made up an early release that covered 640 HLA-typed donors. The number of typed donors differed by locus: 629-630 for A, B, C, DRB1 and DQB1; some 500 for DQA1; fewer than 610 for DPA1; and around 470 for DPB1. Among about 390 genotyped donors of the cohort, an average of 235,054 unique TCR beta nucleotide sequences were sequenced per donor, approximately 20% of them non-productive. Using immunosequencing, the study profiled T cell repertoires from 640 or so subjects and related those repertoires to cytomegalovirus serostatus. To decide whether each TCR beta V gene segment behaved as functional or pseudogenic, an earlier analysis of some 600 of the donors relied on high-throughput TCR beta sequencing. Both class I and class II loci were covered by HLA typing, at four-digit resolution. Besides the first cohort of under 700 subjects, a separate validation cohort made up of 90 to 150 different subjects was used.

The library was prepared using the immunoSEQ multiplex PCR assay. The multiplex PCR relied on a mix of 60 forward primers for TCR Vbeta segments and 13 reverse primers for TCR Jbeta segments. A multiplex PCR assay on genomic DNA amplified the CDR3 region of rearranged TCR beta genes. The Illumina HiSeq System was used to sequence the amplified TCR beta libraries as 87-base-pair reads. The source study handled its data this way. A later analysis tallied around 87 million unique TCR beta chains across the 650 to 750 repertoires, and around 10 million of those chains were shared by two or more donors. Raw reads were error-corrected and collapsed into unique sequences with a nearest-neighbor algorithm that merged closely related sequences to remove PCR and sequencing errors. V, D and J gene segments were assigned by aligning CDR3 sequences to IMGT reference sequences. For a sequence to be retained, a match of at least six nucleotides to both a V gene segment and a J gene segment was required. A rearrangement was called productive if the CDR3 had no stop codons and remained in frame with V and J, and every other rearrangement was called non-productive. CDR3 was defined by IMGT convention, running from the second conserved V-encoded cysteine to the conserved J-encoded phenylalanine. The earlier analysis of about 620 of the donors excluded sequences that lacked an unambiguous match to a single V gene segment. An earlier analysis of a few hundred of the donors classified V segments as functional when productive rearrangements were above 56.7% and as segregating when the standard deviation between donors was above 5%. A statistical classification framework was developed to diagnose cytomegalovirus status using the catalog of TCR beta chain sequences. V and J gene assignment, in a later analysis, came from comparing TCR nucleotide sequences with IMGT/GENE-DB human TR gene sequences. Using the TCRdist pipeline, a later analysis assigned CDR3 sequences along with most-parsimonious VDJ recombination scenarios. In a later analysis, every TCR beta chain was defined by the combination of its CDR3 amino acid sequence and its V-gene family, and reads without a unique V-gene family were dropped. A later analysis removed roughly 590 highly shared, low-generation-probability nucleotide sequences to deal with suspected cross-contamination and a sequencing artifact. In a later analysis, a clonal expansion index was calculated for each public chain from normalized within-repertoire ranks of inferred template counts. A later analysis computed generation probabilities with a VDJ recombination model fitted to out-of-frame rearrangements, and checked the results against IGoR. In a later analysis, hypergeometric tests were used to score TCR-TCR, TCR-HLA and TCR-CMV co-occurrence, with a repertoire-size bias correction applied to TCR pairs. False discovery rates were estimated in a later analysis by permuting HLA or CMV assignments 20 times. In a later analysis, co-occurring TCRs were grouped with DBSCAN, and TCRdist sequence similarity was added when clustering was performed within HLA-allele-positive subsets. Repertoires with fewer than 30,000 or more than 120,000 public chains were left out of co-occurrence clustering, as were a few repertoires with anomalous nucleotide sharing. This is the immuneACCESS table as TCRdb keeps it, with only in-frame sequences that have V and J called. A part of the clones is gone; compared with another copy, unresolved V genes explain less than half, and the rest is unexplained. The V and J calls and clone size are taken from that table; D and trimming were inferred from the DNA. The sample data list tens of thousands of clones, and about 80% of these were observed just once. The top ten clonotypes cover around 1.5% of the sample.

About this clone: Its antigen target is currently unknown. Per-base quality was not reported, and no clone a single base away is much larger than it.

Study-wide findings and limitations: A later genetic analysis reported fewer N-insertions in productive TCRs among donors in an Asian-associated ancestry cluster than the approximately 700-donor mean. In a later analysis, most CMV-associated TCR beta chains were found to appear HLA-restricted, with HLA associations seemingly driven largely by CMV exposure. Correlated functional status among segregating V segments might reflect linkage disequilibrium, but an unknown experimental factor could not be ruled out. Some IMGT-functional V segments, including TRBV6-2 and TRBV6-3, could not be told apart with the 87-base-pair reads, so those segments were excluded. In a later analysis, about 16,000 TCR beta sequences were associated with specific HLA alleles at a false discovery rate of 0.05. The authors suggested that the approach could potentially be generalized to other disease states and immunological phenotypes. A cluster of highly shared sequence variants was judged likely to be a technical artifact of the sequencing pipeline. In an earlier analysis of approximately 600 of the donors, most TCR beta V segments were observed in productive rearrangements about 90% or about 30% of the time, broadly matching IMGT annotations. Several of the top co-occurrence clusters appeared to be linked to parvovirus B19, influenza, CMV and Epstein-Barr virus, according to a later analysis. A few of the identified cytomegalovirus-associated TCR beta chains were confirmed in vitro to be specific for cytomegalovirus antigens. The study gave a list of around 170 TCR beta chains associated with cytomegalovirus. Because counts were too low, more than 15 rarely observed V segments, including chromosome 9 orphons, were left out of the earlier analysis of approximately 500 of the donors. Because HLA typing was missing for some donors at each locus, association tests included only the typed subset. The classifier was reported to diagnose cytomegalovirus status with high specificity and sensitivity in both the original cohort and the validation cohort. Only TCR beta chains were sequenced in this cohort, and the absence of alpha or paired-chain data limited detectable features. When HLA alleles, especially DR and DQ, strongly co-occurred, attributing TCR associations to individual alleles was difficult. While some public TCRs were present in many individuals, most TCR sequences turned up only very rarely across donors. The presence/absence analyses assumed that sequencing depth was roughly uniform across donors, and that assumption may not be true. In a later analysis, the rate of TCR association differed among HLA loci, with DRB1 alleles having the most associated TCRs and HLA-C alleles having the fewest. The only immune exposure information available for the cohort was CMV serostatus. In a later analysis, HLA-associated TCR beta chains showed more clonal expansion and lower generation probabilities than non-associated chains that were equally common. In a later genetic analysis, a missense DCLRE1C variant was associated with V-gene and J-gene trimming of TCR beta chains, and the association was replicated in an independent cohort. A further reported finding was that TCR beta sequences accurately predicted the HLA-A and HLA-B alleles for most subjects in the first cohort.

Trimming takes 5 bases from V and 0 bases from J, and the germline ends sit 11 bases apart. Spanning cysteine to phenylalanine, the CDR3 consists of 15 amino acids. CDR3 DNA only is kept here, 45 bases in frame from base 1. Based on the germline V gene, the CDR1 and CDR2 sequences are SGHAT and FQNNGV. The cohort was made up of roughly 670 healthy bone marrow donors. All cohort members were sampled while nominally healthy, although unrecorded immune exposures were likely present. The donor was CMV seronegative and belonged to the group of over 350 seronegative cohort members. Each donor provided a peripheral blood sample, and peripheral blood mononuclear cells were used for TCR beta sequencing. Genomic DNA extraction from the blood cell samples was performed with the Qiagen DNeasy Blood Extraction Kit.

The chain employs TRBV11-2 and TRBJ1-3, and the D gene may be TRBD1, 6 bases matching. This sequence originates from a male donor in good health and CMV-seronegative. The sample consisted of PBMCs. The nucleotide sequence is given as TGTGCCAGCAGCCCCGGACAGAGCTCTGGAAACACCATATATTTT. It translates as CASSPGQSSGNTIYF.